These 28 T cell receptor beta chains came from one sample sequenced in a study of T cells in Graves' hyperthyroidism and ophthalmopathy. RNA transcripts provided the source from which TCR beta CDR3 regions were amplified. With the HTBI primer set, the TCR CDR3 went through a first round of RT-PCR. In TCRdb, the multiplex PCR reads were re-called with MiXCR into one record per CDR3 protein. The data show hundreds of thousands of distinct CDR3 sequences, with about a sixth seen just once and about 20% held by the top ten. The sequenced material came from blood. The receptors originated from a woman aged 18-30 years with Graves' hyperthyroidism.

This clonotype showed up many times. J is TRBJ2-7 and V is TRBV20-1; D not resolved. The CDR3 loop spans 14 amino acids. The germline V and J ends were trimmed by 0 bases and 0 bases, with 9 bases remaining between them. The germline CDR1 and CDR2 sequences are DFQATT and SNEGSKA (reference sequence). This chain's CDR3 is CSARDPVSSYEQYF. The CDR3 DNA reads TGCAGTGCTAGAGATCCAGTAAGCTCCTACGAGCAGTACTTC.

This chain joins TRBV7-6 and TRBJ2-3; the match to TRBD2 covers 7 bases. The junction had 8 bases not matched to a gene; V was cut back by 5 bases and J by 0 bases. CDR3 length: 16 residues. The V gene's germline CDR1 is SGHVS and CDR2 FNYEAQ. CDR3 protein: CASSLGWGGSTDTQYF. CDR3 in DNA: TGTGCCAGCAGCCTAGGGTGGGGGGGGAGCACAGATACGCAGTATTTT.

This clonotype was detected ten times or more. This CDR3 reads CASSLGPQPQHF. Written as DNA, the CDR3 is TGTGCCAGCAGCTTGGGGCCTCAGCCCCAGCATTTT. The chain has TRBV5-6 and TRBJ1-5; D gene unclear. Per the germline V gene, CDR1 is SGHDT and CDR2 is YYEEEE. V was pared by 0 bases and J by 6 bases, with 4 bases between. The CDR3 runs 12 residues. Drawing the rest from reference TRBV5-6 and TRBJ1-5, the complete variable domain is DAGVTQSPTHLIKTRGQQVTLRCSPKSGHDTVSWYQQALGQGPQFIFQYYEEEERQRGNFPDRFSGHQFPNYSSELNVNALLLGDSALYLCASSLGPQPQHFGDGTRLSIL.

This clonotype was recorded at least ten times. CDR3 residues: CASSWTGKGGTSGNTIYF. The CDR3 DNA reads as TGTGCCAGCAGCTGGACAGGGAAGGGTGGGACTTCTGGAAACACCATATATTTT. This chain joins TRBV7-2 and TRBJ1-3; TRBD1 matches at 8 bases. This CDR3 comprises 18 residues. J was trimmed by 1 base and V by 4 bases; bases with no gene match: 12. Germline CDR1 is SGHTA and CDR2 is FQGNSA.

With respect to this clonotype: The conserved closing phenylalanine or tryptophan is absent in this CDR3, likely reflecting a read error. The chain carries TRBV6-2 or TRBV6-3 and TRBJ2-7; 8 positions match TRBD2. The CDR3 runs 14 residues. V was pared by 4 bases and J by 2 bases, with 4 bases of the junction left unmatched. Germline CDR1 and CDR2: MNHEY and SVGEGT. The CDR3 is CASSSQRETYEQYL. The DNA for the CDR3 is TGTGCCAGCAGTTCCCAGCGGGAGACCTACGAGCAGTACCTC.

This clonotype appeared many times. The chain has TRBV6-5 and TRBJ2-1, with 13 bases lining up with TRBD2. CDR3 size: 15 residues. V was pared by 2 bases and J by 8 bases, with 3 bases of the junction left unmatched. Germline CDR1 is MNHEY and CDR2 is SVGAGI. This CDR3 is CASSYRTSGSDEQFF. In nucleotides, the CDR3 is TGTGCCAGCAGTTACCGGACTAGCGGGAGCGATGAGCAGTTCTTC.

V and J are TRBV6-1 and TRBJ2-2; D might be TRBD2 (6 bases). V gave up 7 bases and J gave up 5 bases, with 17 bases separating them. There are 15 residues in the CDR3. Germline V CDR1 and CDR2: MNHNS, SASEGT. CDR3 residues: CASTNGGFSTGELFF. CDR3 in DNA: TGTGCCAGCACTAACGGGGGTTTTTCAACCGGGGAGCTGTTTTTT.

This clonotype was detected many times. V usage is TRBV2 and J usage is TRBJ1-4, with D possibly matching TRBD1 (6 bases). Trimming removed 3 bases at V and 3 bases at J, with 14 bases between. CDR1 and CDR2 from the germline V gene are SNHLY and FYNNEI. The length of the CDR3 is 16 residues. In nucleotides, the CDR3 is TGTGCCAGCAGTGAGTACCGGACAGCACCTAATGAAAAACTGTTTTTT. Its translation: CASSEYRTAPNEKLFF.

Here the CDR3 DNA reads TGTGCCAGTAGTCCAACAATCGCAGATACGCAGTATTTT. This sequence encodes CASSPTIADTQYF. The chain recombines TRBV19 with TRBJ2-3; D call uncertain. With 5 bases removed from V and 4 bases from J, the gap between germline ends came to 10 bases. This CDR3 has 13 amino acids. Germline V gives CDR1 LNHDA, CDR2 SQIVND (reference sequence).

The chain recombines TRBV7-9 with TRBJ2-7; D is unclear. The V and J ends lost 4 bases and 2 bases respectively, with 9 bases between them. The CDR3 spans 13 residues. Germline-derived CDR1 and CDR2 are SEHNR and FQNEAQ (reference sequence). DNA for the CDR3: TGTGCCAGCAGCTCACAGACAACCTACGAGCAGTACTTC. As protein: CASSSQTTYEQYF.

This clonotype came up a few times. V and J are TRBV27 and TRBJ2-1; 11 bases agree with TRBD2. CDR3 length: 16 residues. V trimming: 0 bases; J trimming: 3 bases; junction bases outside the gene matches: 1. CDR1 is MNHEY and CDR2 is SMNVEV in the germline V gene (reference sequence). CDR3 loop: CASSLSGTSGYNEQFF. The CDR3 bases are TGTGCCAGCAGTTTATCGGGGACTAGCGGCTACAATGAGCAGTTCTTC.

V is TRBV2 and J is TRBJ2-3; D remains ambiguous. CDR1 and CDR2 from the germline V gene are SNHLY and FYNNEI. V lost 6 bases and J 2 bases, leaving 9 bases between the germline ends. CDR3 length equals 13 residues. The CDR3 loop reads CASRDSPTDTQYF. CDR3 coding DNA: TGTGCCAGCAGAGACTCCCCCACAGATACGCAGTATTTT.

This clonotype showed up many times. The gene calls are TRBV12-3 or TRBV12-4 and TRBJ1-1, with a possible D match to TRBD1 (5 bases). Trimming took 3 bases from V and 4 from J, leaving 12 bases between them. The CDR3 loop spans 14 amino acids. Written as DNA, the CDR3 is TGTGCCAGCAGTTTGGGGGGGATCGGCACTGAAGCTTTCTTT. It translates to CASSLGGIGTEAFF.

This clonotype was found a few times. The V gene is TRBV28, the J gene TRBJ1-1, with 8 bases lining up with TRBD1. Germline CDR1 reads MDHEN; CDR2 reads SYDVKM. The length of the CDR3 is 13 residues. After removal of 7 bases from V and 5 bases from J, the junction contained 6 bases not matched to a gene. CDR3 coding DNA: TGTGCCAGCACAGGACAGGGAGGTACTGAAGCTTTCTTT. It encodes CASTGQGGTEAFF.

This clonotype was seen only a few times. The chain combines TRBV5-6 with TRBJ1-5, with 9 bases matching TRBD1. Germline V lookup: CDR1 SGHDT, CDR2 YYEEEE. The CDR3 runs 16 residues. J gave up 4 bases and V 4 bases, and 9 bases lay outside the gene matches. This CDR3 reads CASSPGTGSGNQPQHF. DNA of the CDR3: TGTGCCAGCAGCCCCGGGACAGGGAGTGGTAATCAGCCCCAGCATTTT.

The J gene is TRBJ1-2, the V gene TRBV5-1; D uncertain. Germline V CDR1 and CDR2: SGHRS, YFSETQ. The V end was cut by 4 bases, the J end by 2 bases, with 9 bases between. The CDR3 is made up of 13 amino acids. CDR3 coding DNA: TGCGCCAGCAGCGCGGACGGGAACTATGGCTACACCTTC. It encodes CASSADGNYGYTF.

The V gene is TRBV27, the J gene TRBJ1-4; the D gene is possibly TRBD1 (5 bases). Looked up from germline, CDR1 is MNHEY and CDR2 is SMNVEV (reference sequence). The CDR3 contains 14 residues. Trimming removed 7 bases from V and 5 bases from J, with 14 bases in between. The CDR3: CASKRDGRNEKLFF. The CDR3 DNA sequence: TGTGCCAGCAAGCGGGACGGGCGAAATGAAAAACTGTTTTTT.

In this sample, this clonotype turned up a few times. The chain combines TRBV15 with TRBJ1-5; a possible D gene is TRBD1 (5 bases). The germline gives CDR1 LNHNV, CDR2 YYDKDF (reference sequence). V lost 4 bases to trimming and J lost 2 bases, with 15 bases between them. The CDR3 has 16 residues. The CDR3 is CATSTMGGVRNQPQHF. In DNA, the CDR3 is TGTGCCACCAGCACCATGGGAGGGGTCCGCAATCAGCCCCAGCATTTT.

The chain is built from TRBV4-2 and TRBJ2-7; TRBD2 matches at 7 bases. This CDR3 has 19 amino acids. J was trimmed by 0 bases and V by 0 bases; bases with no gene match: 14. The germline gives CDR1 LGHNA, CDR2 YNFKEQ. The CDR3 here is CASSQETAPRRESSYEQYF. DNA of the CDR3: TGTGCCAGCAGCCAAGAAACGGCCCCCAGGCGGGAGAGCTCCTACGAGCAGTACTTC.

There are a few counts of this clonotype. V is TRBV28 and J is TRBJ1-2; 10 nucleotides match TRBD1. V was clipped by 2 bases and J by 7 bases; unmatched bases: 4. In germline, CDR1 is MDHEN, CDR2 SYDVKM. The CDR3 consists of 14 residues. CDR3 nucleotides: TGTGCCAGCAGTTTAGCTGGGACAGGGGCTGGCTACACCTTC. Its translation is CASSLAGTGAGYTF.

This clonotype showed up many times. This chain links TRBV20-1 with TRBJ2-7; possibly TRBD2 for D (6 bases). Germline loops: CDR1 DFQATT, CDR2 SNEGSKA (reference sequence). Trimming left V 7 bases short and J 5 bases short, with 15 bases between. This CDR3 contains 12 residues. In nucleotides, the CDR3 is TGCAGTGGAACACGGGGGTCTGACGAGCAGTACTTC. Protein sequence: CSGTRGSDEQYF.

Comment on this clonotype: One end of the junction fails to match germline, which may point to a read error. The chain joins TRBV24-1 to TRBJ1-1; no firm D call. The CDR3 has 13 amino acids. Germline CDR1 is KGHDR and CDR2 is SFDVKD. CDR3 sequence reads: CASSDGINTEAFF. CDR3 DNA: TGTGCCTCCAGTGATGGAATTAACACTGAAGCTTTCTTT.

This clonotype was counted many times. CDR3 nucleotide sequence: TGTGCCAGCAGCTTAGTCGGCGGACGGACCTACGAGCAGTACTTC. Translated, it gives CASSLVGGRTYEQYF. The chain couples TRBV7-8 to TRBJ2-7; no clear D gene. V gave up 1 base and J gave up 2 bases, with 12 bases separating them. This CDR3 has 15 residues. Germline assignment: CDR1 SGHVS and CDR2 FQNEAQ.

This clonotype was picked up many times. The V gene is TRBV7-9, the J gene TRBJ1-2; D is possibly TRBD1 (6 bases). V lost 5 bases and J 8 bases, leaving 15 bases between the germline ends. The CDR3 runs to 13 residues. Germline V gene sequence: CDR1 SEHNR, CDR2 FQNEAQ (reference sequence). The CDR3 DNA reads TGTGCCAGCAGCCCAGGAGGGGGTAGGGGCTACACCTTC. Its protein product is CASSPGGGRGYTF.

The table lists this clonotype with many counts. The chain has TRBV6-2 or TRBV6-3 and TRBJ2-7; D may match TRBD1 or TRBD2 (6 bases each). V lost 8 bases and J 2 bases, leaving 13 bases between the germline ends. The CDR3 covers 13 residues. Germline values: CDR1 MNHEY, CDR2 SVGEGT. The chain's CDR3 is CASGGRMTYEQYF. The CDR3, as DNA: TGTGCCAGCGGGGGGCGGATGACCTACGAGCAGTACTTC.

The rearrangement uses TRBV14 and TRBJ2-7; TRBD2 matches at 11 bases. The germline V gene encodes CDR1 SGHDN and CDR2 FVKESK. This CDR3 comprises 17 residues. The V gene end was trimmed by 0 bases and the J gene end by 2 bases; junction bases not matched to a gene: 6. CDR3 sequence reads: CASSQETSGNLPYEQYF. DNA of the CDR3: TGTGCCAGCAGCCAAGAGACTAGCGGGAACCTTCCCTACGAGCAGTACTTC.

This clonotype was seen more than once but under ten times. The CDR3 sequence: CASSYFPGQYNEQFF. The CDR3, as DNA: TGTGCCAGCAGTTACTTTCCCGGACAGTACAATGAGCAGTTCTTC. The chain is built from TRBV6-5 and TRBJ2-1; possible D gene TRBD1, 6 bases. Germline V gene lookup returns CDR1 MNHEY and CDR2 SVGAGI. The germline V and J ends were trimmed by 1 base and 4 bases, with 11 bases remaining between them. The CDR3 length is 15 residues.

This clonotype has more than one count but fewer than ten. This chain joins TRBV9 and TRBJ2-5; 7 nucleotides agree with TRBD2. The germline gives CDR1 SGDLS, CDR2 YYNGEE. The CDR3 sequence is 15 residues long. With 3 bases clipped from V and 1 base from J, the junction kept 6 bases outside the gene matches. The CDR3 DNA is TGTGCCAGCAGCGCGATGGGGGGGTTCCAAGAGACCCAGTACTTC. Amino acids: CASSAMGGFQETQYF.